This is a list of T cell receptor beta chains from one sample in a study of blood T cell repertoires in COVID-19. Assay: immunoSEQ multiplex PCR; the TCRdb copy retains only in-frame clones and omits some. The sample holds 50,000 to 70,000 clones, over 70% seen once. Sequenced input: peripheral blood. The receptors stem from a human donor in a cohort sampled during active COVID-19. Each CDR3 is given with its conserved first and last residue. Part of the rows lack a size; the others show once, few, many or a class for expanded clones.

j_gene | v_gene | abundance | CDR3aa
TRBJ1-3 | TRBV7-3 | many | CASSSEVGNTIYF
TRBJ1-2 | TRBV30 | - | CAWSVPFGGYTF
TRBJ1-2 | TRBV6-5 | - | CASRPDPEDYGYTF
TRBJ1-3 | TRBV5-1 | - | CASSSEAGWGNTIYF
TRBJ1-1 | TRBV7-8 | - | CASRYNRAENTEAFF
TRBJ1-5 | TRBV6-2/TRBV6-3 | - | CASSYQGYQPQHF
TRBJ1-5 | TRBV6-5 | - | CASNAGDWQPQHF
TRBJ2-3 | TRBV7-8 | - | CASSFLAGGTDTQYF
TRBJ2-7 | TRBV27 | - | CASSWGGGSYEQYF
TRBJ2-7 | TRBV24-1 | - | CATSDSRGREQYF
TRBJ1-2 | TRBV24-1 | - | CATSVSRGYGYTF
TRBJ1-6 | TRBV5-4 | - | CASSTEPGRSPLHF
TRBJ2-3 | TRBV27 | few | CASSNRDSLDTQYF
TRBJ1-4 | TRBV12-3/TRBV12-4 | - | CASTQNRNEKLFF
TRBJ2-3 | TRBV27 | - | CASSTRTASTDTQYF
TRBJ2-7 | TRBV27 | - | CASSLRDIRDKQYF
TRBJ1-1 | TRBV10-3 | - | CAISESGGGAEAFF
TRBJ1-2 | TRBV5-5 | once | CASSSLDTNYGYTF
TRBJ2-7 | TRBV29-1 | - | CSVEPGWPPYEQYF
TRBJ2-7 | TRBV11-2 | - | CASSPGLRSYEQYF
TRBJ2-1 | TRBV5-5 | - | CASSLVDREQFF
TRBJ1-5 | TRBV7-2 | - | CASSTEGRGNAQPQHF
TRBJ2-7 | TRBV9 | - | CASSVGQTSWDEQYF
TRBJ2-7 | TRBV11-2 | - | CASSQVDRPSEQYF
TRBJ2-1 | TRBV28 | medium-sized | CASSFPRTSGSVSYNEQFF
TRBJ1-1 | TRBV5-5 | - | CASSFGQGPIEAFF
TRBJ1-5 | TRBV2 | - | CASSPGQGRNQPQHF
TRBJ2-7 | TRBV4-1 | - | CASSQDRGGSYEQYF
TRBJ1-1 | TRBV6-4 | - | CASRVTGASNTEAFF
TRBJ1-2 | TRBV6-2/TRBV6-3 | - | CASSPDRDYGYTF
TRBJ2-7 | TRBV2 | few | CASSEYRGASYEQYF
TRBJ2-7 | TRBV7-9 | - | CASSRTGGLGEQYF
TRBJ2-7 | TRBV19 | few | CASSIDAGQGGYAQYF
TRBJ1-2 | TRBV9 | - | CASSAGKYYGYTF
TRBJ2-7 | TRBV5-4 | - | CASSSRDRGYEQYF
TRBJ2-7 | TRBV4-1 | - | CASSQEWTPSYEQYF
TRBJ2-7 | TRBV3-1/TRBV3-2 | - | CASSPFSPGTGRLYEQYF
TRBJ2-6 | TRBV4-3 | - | CASSQERQGRGSGANVLTF
TRBJ1-1 | TRBV2 | few | CASNLQGGGAEAFF
TRBJ2-7 | TRBV28 | many | CASSSPTGVRFNEQYF
TRBJ1-4 | TRBV5-1 | - | CASRPVDRGGATNEKLFF
TRBJ1-1 | TRBV6-5 | - | CASSYLRQGTTEAFF
TRBJ2-7 | TRBV23-1 | - | CASTLTVYEQYF
TRBJ2-7 | TRBV3-1/TRBV3-2 | - | CASSPPGSVISYEQYF
TRBJ2-1 | TRBV7-7 | - | CASSLGPGRVNEQFF
TRBJ1-1 | TRBV7-9 | few | CASSFGDSEAFF
TRBJ1-1 | TRBV4-1 | - | CASSQELVGQGSTEAFF
TRBJ1-2 | TRBV2 | - | CASSEAGQGHGYTF
TRBJ2-4 | TRBV19 | - | CASSSRDRGLAAKNIQYF
TRBJ1-2 | TRBV12-3/TRBV12-4 | - | CASSSGRGRGYTF